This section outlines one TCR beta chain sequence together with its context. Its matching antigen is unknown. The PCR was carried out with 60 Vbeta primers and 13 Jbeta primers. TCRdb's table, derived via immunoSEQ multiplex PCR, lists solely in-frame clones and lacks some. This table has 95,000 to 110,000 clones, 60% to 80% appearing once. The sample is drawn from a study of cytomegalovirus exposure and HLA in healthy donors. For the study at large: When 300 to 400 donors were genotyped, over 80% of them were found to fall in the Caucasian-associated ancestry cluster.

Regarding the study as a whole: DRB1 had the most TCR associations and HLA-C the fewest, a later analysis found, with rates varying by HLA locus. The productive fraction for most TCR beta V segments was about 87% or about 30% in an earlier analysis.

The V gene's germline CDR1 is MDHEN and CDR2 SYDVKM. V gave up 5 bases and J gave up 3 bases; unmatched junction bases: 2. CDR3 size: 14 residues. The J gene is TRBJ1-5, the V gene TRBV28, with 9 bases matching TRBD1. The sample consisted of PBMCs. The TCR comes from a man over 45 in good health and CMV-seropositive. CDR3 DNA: TGTGCCAGCAGTGGGACAGGGAACAATCAGCCCCAGCATTTT. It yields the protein CASSGTGNNQPQHF.